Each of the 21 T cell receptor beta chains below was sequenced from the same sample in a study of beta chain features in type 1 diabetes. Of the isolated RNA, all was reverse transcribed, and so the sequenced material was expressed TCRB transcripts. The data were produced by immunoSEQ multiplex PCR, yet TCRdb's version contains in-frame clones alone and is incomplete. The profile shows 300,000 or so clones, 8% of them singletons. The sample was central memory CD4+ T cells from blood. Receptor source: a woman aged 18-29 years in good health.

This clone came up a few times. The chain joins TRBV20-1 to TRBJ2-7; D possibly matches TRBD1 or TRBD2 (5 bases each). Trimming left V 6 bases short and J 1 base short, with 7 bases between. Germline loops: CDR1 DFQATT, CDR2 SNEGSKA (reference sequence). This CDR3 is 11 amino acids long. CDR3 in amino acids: CSAWGSYEQYF. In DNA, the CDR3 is TGCAGTGCGTGGGGGTCCTACGAGCAGTACTTC.

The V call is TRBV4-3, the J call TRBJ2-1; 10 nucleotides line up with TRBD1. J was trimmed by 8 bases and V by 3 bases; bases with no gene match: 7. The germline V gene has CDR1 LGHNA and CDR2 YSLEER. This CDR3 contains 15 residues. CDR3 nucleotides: TGCGCCAGCAGCCACCCGGGACAGGGGACCTATGAGCAGTTCTTC. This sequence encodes CASSHPGQGTYEQFF.

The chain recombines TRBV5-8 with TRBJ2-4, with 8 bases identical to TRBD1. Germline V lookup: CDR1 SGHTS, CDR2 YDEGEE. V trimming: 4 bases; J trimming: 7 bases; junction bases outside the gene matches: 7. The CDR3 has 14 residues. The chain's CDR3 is CASSLDRGGNIQYF. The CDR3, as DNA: TGTGCCAGCAGCCTCGACAGGGGAGGTAACATTCAGTACTTC.

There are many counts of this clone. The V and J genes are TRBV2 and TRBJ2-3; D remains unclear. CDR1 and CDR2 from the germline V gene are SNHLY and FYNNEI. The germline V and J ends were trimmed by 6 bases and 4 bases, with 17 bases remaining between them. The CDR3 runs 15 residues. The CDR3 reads CASSSSPTTADTQYF. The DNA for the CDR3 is TGTGCCAGCAGCTCCTCTCCCACGACCGCAGATACGCAGTATTTT.

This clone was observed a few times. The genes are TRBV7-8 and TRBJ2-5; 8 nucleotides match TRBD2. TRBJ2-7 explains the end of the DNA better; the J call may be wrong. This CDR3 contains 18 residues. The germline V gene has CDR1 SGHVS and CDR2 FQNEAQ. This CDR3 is CASSPGLGSPSRIYEQYF. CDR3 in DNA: TGTGCCAGCTCTCCGGGACTAGGCTCTCCTTCGCGGATTTACGAGCAGTACTTC.

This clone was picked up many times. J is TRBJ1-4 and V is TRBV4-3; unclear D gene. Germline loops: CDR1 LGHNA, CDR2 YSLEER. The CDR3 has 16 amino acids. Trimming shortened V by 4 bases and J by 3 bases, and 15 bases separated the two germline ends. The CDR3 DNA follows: TGCGCCAGCAGCCGGTACGAAAGGTCGGCTAATGAAAAACTGTTTTTT. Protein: CASSRYERSANEKLFF.

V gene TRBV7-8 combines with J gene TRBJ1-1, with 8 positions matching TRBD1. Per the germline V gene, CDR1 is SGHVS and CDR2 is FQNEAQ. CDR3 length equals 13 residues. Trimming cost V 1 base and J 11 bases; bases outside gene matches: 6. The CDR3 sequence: CASSLEVRTGAFF. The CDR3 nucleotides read TGTGCCAGCAGCTTAGAGGTCCGGACAGGGGCTTTCTTT.

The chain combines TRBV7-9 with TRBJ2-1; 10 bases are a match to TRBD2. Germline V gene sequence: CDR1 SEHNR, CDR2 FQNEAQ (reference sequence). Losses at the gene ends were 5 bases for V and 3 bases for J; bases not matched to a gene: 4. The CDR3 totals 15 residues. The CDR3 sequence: CASSRIAGGYNEQFF. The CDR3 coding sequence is TGTGCCAGCAGCCGTATAGCGGGAGGCTACAATGAGCAGTTCTTC.

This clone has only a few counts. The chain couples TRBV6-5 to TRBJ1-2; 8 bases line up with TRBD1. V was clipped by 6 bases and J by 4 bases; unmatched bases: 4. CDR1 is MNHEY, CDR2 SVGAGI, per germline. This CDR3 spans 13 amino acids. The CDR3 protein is CASRSDRGYGYTF. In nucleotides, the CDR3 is TGTGCCAGCAGGTCCGACAGGGGCTATGGCTACACCTTC.

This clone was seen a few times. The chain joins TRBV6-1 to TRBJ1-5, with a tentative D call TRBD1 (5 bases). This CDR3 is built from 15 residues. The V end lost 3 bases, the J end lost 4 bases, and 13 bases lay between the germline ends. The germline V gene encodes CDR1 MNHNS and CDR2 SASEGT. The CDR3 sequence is CASSDLVQENQPQHF. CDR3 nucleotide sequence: TGTGCCAGCAGTGATCTGGTACAGGAAAATCAGCCCCAGCATTTT.

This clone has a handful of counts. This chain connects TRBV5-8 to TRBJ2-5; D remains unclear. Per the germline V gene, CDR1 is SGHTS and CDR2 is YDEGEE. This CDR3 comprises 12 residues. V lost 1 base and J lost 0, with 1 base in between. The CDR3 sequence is CASSLYQETQYF. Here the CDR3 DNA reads TGTGCCAGCAGCTTGTACCAAGAGACCCAGTACTTC.

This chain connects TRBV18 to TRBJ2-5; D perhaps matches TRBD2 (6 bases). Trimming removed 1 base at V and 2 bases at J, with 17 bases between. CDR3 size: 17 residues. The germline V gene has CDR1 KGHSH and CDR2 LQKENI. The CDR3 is CASSPLSGGTGQETQYF. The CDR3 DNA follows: TGTGCCAGCTCACCACTCTCGGGCGGGACGGGTCAAGAGACCCAGTACTTC.

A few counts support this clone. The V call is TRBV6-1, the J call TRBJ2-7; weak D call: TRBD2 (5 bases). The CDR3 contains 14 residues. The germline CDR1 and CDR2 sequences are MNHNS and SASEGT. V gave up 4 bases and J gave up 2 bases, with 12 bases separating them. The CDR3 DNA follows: TGTGCCAGCAGTGTGGGTGGGAGTCCCTACGAGCAGTACTTC. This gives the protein CASSVGGSPYEQYF.

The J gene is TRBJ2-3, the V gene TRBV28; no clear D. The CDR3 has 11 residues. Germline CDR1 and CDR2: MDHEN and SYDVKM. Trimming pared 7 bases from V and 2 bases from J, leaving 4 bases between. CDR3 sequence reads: CASTVTDTQYF. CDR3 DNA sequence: TGTGCCAGCACCGTCACAGATACGCAGTATTTT.

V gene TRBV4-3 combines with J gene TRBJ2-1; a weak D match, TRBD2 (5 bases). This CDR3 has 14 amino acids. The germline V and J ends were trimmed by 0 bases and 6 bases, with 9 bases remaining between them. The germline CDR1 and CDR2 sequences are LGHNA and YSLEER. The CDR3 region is CASSQDDYINEQFF. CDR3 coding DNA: TGCGCCAGCAGCCAAGATGACTATATCAATGAGCAGTTCTTC.

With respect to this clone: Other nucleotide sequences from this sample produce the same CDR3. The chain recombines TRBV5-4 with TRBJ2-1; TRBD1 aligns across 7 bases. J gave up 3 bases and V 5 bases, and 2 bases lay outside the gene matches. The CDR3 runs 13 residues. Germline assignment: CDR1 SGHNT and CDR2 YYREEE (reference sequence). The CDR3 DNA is TGTGCCAGCAGTTGGGACAGCTACAATGAGCAGTTCTTC. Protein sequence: CASSWDSYNEQFF.

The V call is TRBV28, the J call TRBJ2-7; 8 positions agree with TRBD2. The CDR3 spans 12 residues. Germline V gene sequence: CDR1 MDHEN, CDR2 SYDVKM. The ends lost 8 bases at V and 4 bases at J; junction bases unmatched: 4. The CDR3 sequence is CASREGRYEQYF. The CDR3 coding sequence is TGTGCCAGCCGGGAGGGCCGTTACGAGCAGTACTTC.

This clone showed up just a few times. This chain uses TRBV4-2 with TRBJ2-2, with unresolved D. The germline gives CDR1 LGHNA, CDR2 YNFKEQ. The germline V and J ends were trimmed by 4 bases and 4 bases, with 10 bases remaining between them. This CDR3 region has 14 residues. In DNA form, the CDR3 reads TGTGCCAGCAGCCTTTCCGACGGCACCGGGGAGCTGTTTTTT. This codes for CASSLSDGTGELFF.

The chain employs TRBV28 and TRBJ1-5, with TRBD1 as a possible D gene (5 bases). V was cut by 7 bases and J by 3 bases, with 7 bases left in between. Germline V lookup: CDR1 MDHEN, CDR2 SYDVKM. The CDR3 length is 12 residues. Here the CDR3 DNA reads TGTGCCAGCATGGGGCCCAATCAGCCCCAGCATTTT. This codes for CASMGPNQPQHF.

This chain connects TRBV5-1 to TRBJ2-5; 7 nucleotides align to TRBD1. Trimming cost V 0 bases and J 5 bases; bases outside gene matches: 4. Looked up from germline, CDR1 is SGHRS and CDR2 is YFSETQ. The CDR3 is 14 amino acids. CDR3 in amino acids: CASSLDRGVETQYF. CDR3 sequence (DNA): TGCGCCAGCAGCTTGGACAGGGGCGTGGAGACCCAGTACTTC.

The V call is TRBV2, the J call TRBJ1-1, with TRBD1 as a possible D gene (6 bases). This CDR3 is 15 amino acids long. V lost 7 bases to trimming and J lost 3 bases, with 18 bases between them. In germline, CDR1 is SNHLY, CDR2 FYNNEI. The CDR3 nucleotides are TGTGCCAGCAAGGTGGTGGGGGGCGCGGACACTGAAGCTTTCTTT. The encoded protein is CASKVVGGADTEAFF.